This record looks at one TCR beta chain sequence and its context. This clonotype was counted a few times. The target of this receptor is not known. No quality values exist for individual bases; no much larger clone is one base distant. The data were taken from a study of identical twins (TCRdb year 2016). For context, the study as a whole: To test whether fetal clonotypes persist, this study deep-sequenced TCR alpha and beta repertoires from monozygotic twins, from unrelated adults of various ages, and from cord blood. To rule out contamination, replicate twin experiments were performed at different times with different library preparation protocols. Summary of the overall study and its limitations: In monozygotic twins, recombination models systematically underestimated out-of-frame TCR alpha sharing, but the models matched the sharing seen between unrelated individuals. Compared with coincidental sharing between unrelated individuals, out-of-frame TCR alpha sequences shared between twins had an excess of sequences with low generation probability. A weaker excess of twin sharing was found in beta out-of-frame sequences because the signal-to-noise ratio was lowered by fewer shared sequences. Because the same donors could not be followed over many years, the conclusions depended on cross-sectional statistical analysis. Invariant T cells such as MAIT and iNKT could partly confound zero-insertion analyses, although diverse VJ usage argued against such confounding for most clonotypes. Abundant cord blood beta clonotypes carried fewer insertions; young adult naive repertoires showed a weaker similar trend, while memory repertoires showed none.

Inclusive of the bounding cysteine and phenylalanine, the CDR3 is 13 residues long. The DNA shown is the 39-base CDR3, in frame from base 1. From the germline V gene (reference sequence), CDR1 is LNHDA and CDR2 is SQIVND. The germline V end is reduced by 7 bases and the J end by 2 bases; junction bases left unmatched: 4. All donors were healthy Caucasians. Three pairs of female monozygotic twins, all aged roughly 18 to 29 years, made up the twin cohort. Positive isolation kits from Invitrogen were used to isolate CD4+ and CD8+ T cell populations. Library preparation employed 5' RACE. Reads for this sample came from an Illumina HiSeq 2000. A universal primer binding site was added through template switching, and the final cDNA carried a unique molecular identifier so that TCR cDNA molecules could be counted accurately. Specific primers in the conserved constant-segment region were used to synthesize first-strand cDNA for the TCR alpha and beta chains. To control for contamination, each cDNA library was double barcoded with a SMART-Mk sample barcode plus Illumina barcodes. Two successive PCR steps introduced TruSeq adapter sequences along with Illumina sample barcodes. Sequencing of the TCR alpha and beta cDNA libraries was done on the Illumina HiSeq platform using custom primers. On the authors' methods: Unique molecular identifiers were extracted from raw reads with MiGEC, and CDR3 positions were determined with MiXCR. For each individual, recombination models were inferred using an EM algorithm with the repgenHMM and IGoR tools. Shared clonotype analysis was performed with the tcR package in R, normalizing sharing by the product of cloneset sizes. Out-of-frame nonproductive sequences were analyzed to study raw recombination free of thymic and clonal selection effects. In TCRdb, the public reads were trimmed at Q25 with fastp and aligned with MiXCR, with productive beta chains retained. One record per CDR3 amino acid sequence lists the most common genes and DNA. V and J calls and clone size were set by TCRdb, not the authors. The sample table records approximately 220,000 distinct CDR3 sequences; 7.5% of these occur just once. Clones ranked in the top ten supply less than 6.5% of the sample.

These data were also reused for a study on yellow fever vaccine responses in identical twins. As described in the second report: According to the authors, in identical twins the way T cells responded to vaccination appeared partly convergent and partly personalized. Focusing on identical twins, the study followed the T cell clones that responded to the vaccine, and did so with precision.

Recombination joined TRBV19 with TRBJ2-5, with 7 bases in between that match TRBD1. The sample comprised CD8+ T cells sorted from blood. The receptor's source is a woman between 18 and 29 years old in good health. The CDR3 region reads CASNGQAQETQYF. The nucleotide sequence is TGTGCCAGTAACGGACAGGCACAAGAGACCCAGTACTTC.